This T cell receptor beta chain stems from a study of OX40 agonist ivuxolimab in advanced cancers. At the level of the whole study: Ivuxolimab, which targeted the costimulatory receptor OX40 (CD134), was an agonistic, fully human IgG2 monoclonal antibody. Intravenous ivuxolimab was administered to patients every 2 weeks at six dose levels: 0.01, 0.1, 0.3, 1.5, 3 and 10 mg/kg. Among the roughly 52 dose-escalation patients, some 20 had hepatocellular carcinoma, roughly 15 melanoma, 9 renal cell carcinoma and 9 head and neck cancer. The dose-escalation cohort was around 84% male with a mean age of approximately 59 years, ranging from about 20 to 85. Prior anti-PD-1, anti-PD-L1 or anti-CTLA-4 therapy was permitted, and 40% of dose-escalation patients had received checkpoint inhibitors. Partial responses occurred in three dose-escalation patients, of whom one had hepatocellular carcinoma and two had cutaneous melanoma. The purpose of peripheral TCRbeta sequencing was to test whether ivuxolimab changed TCR sequence diversity and led to clonal T-cell expansion. The monotherapy dose-escalation portion (N ≈ 52 patients) of the phase I ivuxolimab trial is reported in the paper. Results the study describes overall, beyond this receptor: Low levels of normalized T-cell clonal expansion were also seen in some patients who did not respond. In the 0.1-3.0 mg/kg groups, partial responders were among the patients with the lowest normalized peripheral clonal expansion, particularly in CD8+ T cells. At doses of 0.1 to 3.0 mg/kg, clonal expansion of both CD4+ and CD8+ T cells in blood was seen between baseline and week 6. Which antigens the clonally expanded peripheral T cells were specific for was not determined. On average, CD8+ T cells showed more expanded clones than CD4+ T cells after ivuxolimab.

The trial excluded patients who had a history of autoimmune disease or who were on systemic immunosuppression. Peripheral blood for TCR sequencing was drawn from every dose cohort at baseline, at cycle 4 day 1 and at cycle 7 day 1. The samples were drawn from a first-in-human, open-label, multicenter phase I dose-escalation trial of ivuxolimab. Adults with locally advanced or metastatic melanoma, renal cell, hepatocellular, or head and neck squamous cell carcinoma were enrolled in the trial. Before TCR sequencing, CD4+ T cells and CD8+ T cells from peripheral blood were sorted into separate populations. A note on this clone: The antigen it binds to is not known. Base qualities are not at hand, and no much larger clone is one base apart.

V ends up 10 bases short and J 5 bases short, with an unmatched junction base count of 17. The CDR3 starts with the cysteine, ends with the phenylalanine, and has 17 residues. Only the CDR3 part of the read is kept: 51 bases, read in frame from the first base. From the germline V gene, CDR1 is SNHLY and CDR2 is FYNNEI. Genomic DNA was extracted from sorted cells for sequencing of the TCRbeta CDR3 region. TCRbeta CDR3 regions were sequenced using the immunoSEQ Assay. What TCRdb holds here is the immuneACCESS table cut down to in-frame rearrangements. Part of the clones is not present; checked against another copy, under half of the missing clones reflect an unresolved V gene, and the others are unexplained. The sample table records nearly 95,000 clones; roughly 94% of these occur just once. About 2.6% of the sample belongs to the ten largest clones.

This chain joins TRBV2 to TRBJ2-5, and 12 junctional nucleotides match TRBD1. The source is an adult with an advanced solid tumor such as melanoma, head and neck, liver or kidney cancer. Sequenced material: CD4+ or CD8+ T cells sorted from blood, taken in a trial of the OX40 agonist ivuxolimab. The DNA sequence is TGTGCCATCTTACCTAAGGGGGACAGGGGGCGCGACGAGACCCAGTACTTC. Its product reads: CAILPKGDRGRDETQYF.